Included here is one T cell receptor beta chain sequence, with context. These data originate in a study of blood T cell repertoires in COVID-19. Turning to the study itself: Spain, Italy and the United States supplied samples that represented acute and convalescent COVID-19. The cDNA or gDNA used as material had been derived from T cells, B-cell-depleted T cells, or PBMCs.

The CDR3 totals 13 residues. J gave up 7 bases and V 6 bases, and 8 bases lay outside the gene matches. CDR1 is MDHEN, CDR2 SYDVKM, per germline. As handled by the study authors: Estimated nucleated cell counts came from reference gene primer amplification. Sequencing was performed with immunoSEQ multiplex PCR; in TCRdb, only in-frame clones are kept and a portion is missing. The V and J calls and clone size were taken over from that table, and D and trimming were inferred from the DNA. The repertoire consists of 120,000 or so clones, with roughly 90% occurring once and the leading ten covering around 8%.

The gene calls are TRBV28 and TRBJ2-5; 7 positions match TRBD1. This clonotype originated in a man between 65 and 85 years old who had recovered from COVID-19. What was sequenced was peripheral blood. CDR3 sequence reads: CASRLTGDGTQYF. The CDR3 DNA sequence: TGTGCCAGCAGACTAACAGGGGATGGGACCCAGTACTTC. Combining the CDR3 with reference TRBV28 and TRBJ2-5 gives the whole variable domain DVKVTQSSRYLVKRTGEKVFLECVQDMDHENMFWYRQDPGLGLRLIYFSYDVKMKEKGDIPEGYSVSREKKERFSLILESASTNQTSMYLCASRLTGDGTQYFGPGTRLLVL.